Each of the 3 T cell receptor beta chains below was sequenced from the same sample in a study of shared clonotypes between healthy human individuals. Assay: immunoSEQ multiplex PCR; the TCRdb copy retains only in-frame clones and omits some. Of about 2 million clones listed, 90% to 95% are singletons. The material sequenced was naive CD4+ T cells sorted from blood. Stated subset: CD45RA+ positively selected. The receptors come from a man aged 18-30 years in good health.

This clone was seen just once. The CDR3 DNA is TGCGCCAGCAGCGGCCCGGGGGCCTCCTATAATTCACCCCTCCACTTT. This codes for CASSGPGASYNSPLHF. The chain uses TRBV5-1 and TRBJ1-6, with a weak D call TRBD1 (6 bases). Trimming shortened V by 4 bases and J by 0 bases, and 11 bases separated the two germline ends. The CDR3 extends over 16 amino acids. The germline CDR1 and CDR2 sequences are SGHRS and YFSETQ.

The gene calls are TRBV19 and TRBJ2-7; D is unresolved. CDR1 and CDR2 (germline): LNHDA, SQIVND (reference sequence). V was shortened by 5 bases and J by 0 bases, with 11 bases between the two germline ends. The CDR3 runs to 14 residues. CDR3: CASSAGQSSYEQYF. The CDR3 DNA follows: TGTGCCAGTAGTGCCGGGCAGAGCTCCTACGAGCAGTACTTC.

The chain links TRBV5-4 to TRBJ2-3; no clear D. There are 17 residues in the CDR3. CDR1 and CDR2 (germline): SGHNT, YYREEE (reference sequence). V was clipped by 4 bases and J by 0 bases, with 18 bases between them. This CDR3 reads CASSPNIGTESTDTQYF. CDR3 DNA: TGTGCCAGCAGCCCAAACATTGGTACAGAAAGCACAGATACGCAGTATTTT.